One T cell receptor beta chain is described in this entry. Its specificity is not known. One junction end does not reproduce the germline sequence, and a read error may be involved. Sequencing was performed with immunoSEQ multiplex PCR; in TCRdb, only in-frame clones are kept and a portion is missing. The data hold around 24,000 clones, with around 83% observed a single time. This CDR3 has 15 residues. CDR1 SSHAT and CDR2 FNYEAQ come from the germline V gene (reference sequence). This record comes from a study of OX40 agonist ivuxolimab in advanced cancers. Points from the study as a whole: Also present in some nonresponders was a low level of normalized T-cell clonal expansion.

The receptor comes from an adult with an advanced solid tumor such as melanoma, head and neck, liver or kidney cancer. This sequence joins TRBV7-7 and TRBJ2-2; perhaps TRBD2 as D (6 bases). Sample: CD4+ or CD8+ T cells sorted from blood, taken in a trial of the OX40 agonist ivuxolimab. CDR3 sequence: CASSLDLGGTGELFF. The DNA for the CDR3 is TGTGCTAGCAGCTTAGATCTGGGAGGAACCGGGGAGCTGTTTTTT.